This is a list of T cell receptor beta chains from one sample in a study of CD8 T cells in Susac syndrome. TCRdb itself ran the immunoSEQ multiplex PCR reads through MiXCR, one entry per CDR3 protein. The table has approximately 110,000 distinct CDR3 sequences, over 90% seen once. Sequencing was carried out using CD8+ T cells from PBMCs. These receptors were collected from a human donor with multiple sclerosis. The CDR3 runs from the conserved cysteine through the conserved F or W. The D gene is left open where the match is weak. Size tells how often a clone was seen (once, few, many) or the class of an expanded clone, and some rows leave it out.

TRBV4-1	TRBJ2-3	TRBD2	15	.	CASSQGLTSTDTQYF	TGCGCCAGCAGCCAGGGACTAACTAGCACAGATACGCAGTATTTT
TRBV9	TRBJ1-2	.	15	.	CASSASSRQDYGYTF	TGTGCCAGCAGCGCATCATCGCGCCAAGACTATGGCTACACCTTC
TRBV7-9	TRBJ2-3	.	15	.	CASSSLAERTDTQYF	TGTGCCAGCAGCTCCCTGGCGGAGCGCACAGATACGCAGTATTTT
TRBV3-1	TRBJ1-5	.	15	.	CASSQDGLSNQPQHF	TGTGCCAGCAGCCAAGACGGGCTTAGCAATCAGCCCCAGCATTTT
TRBV4-2	TRBJ2-5	.	13	few	CASSQGVAETQYF	TGTGCCAGCAGCCAAGGCGTCGCGGAGACCCAGTACTTC
TRBV24-1	TRBJ2-1	TRBD2	16	.	CATSELTSGSSNEQFF	TGTGCCACCAGTGAATTGACTAGCGGGAGCTCGAATGAGCAGTTCTTC
TRBV28	TRBJ2-1	.	16	.	CASSQRGTYLGDEQFF	TGTGCCAGCAGTCAACGCGGGACCTACCTGGGGGATGAGCAGTTCTTC
TRBV21-1	TRBJ1-4	.	15	.	CASSIAGTDNEKLFF	TGTGCCAGCAGCATTGCCGGGACAGATAATGAAAAACTGTTTTTT
TRBV20-1	TRBJ2-3	.	15	.	CSARARGDSTDTQYF	TGCAGTGCGAGGGCCCGGGGCGATTCCACAGATACGCAGTATTTT
TRBV7-6	TRBJ2-7	.	14	.	CASSLKGPEYEQYF	TGTGCCAGCAGCTTAAAGGGGCCGGAGTACGAGCAGTACTTC
TRBV3-1	TRBJ2-7	TRBD2	13	few	CASSPGGAYEQYF	TGTGCCAGCAGCCCGGGAGGAGCCTACGAGCAGTACTTC
TRBV12-5	TRBJ2-5	TRBD1	15	.	CASGEPTGAAETQYF	TGTGCTAGTGGAGAACCGACAGGGGCGGCGGAGACCCAGTACTTC
TRBV7-9	TRBJ1-5	.	17	.	CASSLAVRGMSNQPQHF	TGTGCCAGCAGCTTAGCGGTTCGGGGAATGAGCAATCAGCCCCAGCATTTT
TRBV24-1	TRBJ2-2	TRBD2	16	.	CATSQRRGANTGELFF	TGTGCCACCAGTCAACGGCGGGGGGCGAACACCGGGGAGCTGTTTTTT
TRBV6-1	TRBJ1-2	.	16	.	CASSTLEGPGYYGYTF	TGTGCCAGCAGTACCCTCGAGGGCCCGGGATACTATGGCTACACCTTC
TRBV5-1	TRBJ2-1	TRBD2	15	.	CASSLRPSGSEEQFF	TGCGCCAGCAGCTTGAGGCCTAGCGGGAGCGAAGAGCAGTTCTTC
TRBV11-2	TRBJ2-7	.	18	.	CASSLGGWQGLISYEQYF	TGTGCCAGCAGCTTAGGAGGGTGGCAGGGACTTATCTCCTACGAGCAGTACTTC
TRBV30	TRBJ1-4	TRBD1	13	.	CALEGQRNEKLFF	TGTGCCTTGGAGGGACAGAGGAATGAAAAACTGTTTTTT
TRBV12-3/TRBV12-4	TRBJ1-1	TRBD1	11	.	CASNSGQSLVF	TGTGCCAGCAATTCGGGACAGTCCTTGGTCTTT
TRBV19	TRBJ2-1	.	12	.	CASRLGYNEQFF	TGTGCCAGTAGATTGGGTTACAATGAGCAGTTCTTC
TRBV7-9	TRBJ2-3	.	12	.	CASSKRPDTQYF	TGTGCCAGCAGCAAAAGACCAGATACGCAGTATTTT
TRBV7-9	TRBJ2-2	TRBD1	14	.	CASRYGTGSGELFF	TGTGCCAGCAGATACGGGACAGGGTCCGGGGAGCTGTTTTTT
TRBV7-9	TRBJ2-1	.	15	.	CASSLARGAFNEQFF	TGTGCCAGCAGCTTAGCACGGGGGGCATTCAATGAGCAGTTCTTC
TRBV9	TRBJ2-3	.	16	.	CASSALGRDRRDTQYF	TGTGCCAGCAGCGCATTAGGTCGGGACCGCCGTGATACGCAGTATTTT
TRBV3-1	TRBJ2-3	TRBD2	17	.	CASSQDSTSGTTDTQYF	TGTGCCAGCAGCCAAGATTCGACTAGCGGGACTACAGATACGCAGTATTTT
TRBV20-1	TRBJ2-7	.	13	few	CSGGLRDSYEQYF	TGCAGTGGGGGCCTCAGGGATTCCTACGAGCAGTACTTC
TRBV3-1	TRBJ2-5	TRBD2	16	.	CASSLLAGGPQETQYF	TGTGCCAGCAGCCTCTTAGCGGGGGGGCCCCAAGAGACCCAGTACTTC
TRBV7-9	TRBJ2-3	.	15	.	CASSSQGEGTDTQYF	TGTGCCAGCAGTTCACAGGGCGAGGGGACAGATACGCAGTATTTT
TRBV29-1	TRBJ1-2	TRBD1	12	.	CSVERTGPGYTF	TGCAGCGTTGAGAGGACAGGCCCCGGCTACACCTTC
TRBV7-8	TRBJ2-7	.	14	once	CASSSQTETYEQYF	TGTGCCAGCAGCTCCCAGACAGAGACCTACGAGCAGTACTTC
TRBV12-3/TRBV12-4	TRBJ1-5	.	13	.	CASSPSPQGIQHF	TGTGCCAGCAGTCCATCTCCACAGGGAATTCAGCATTTT
TRBV6-5	TRBJ2-1	.	14	.	CASSYGGAVNEQFF	TGTGCCAGCAGTTACGGCGGGGCCGTCAATGAGCAGTTCTTC
TRBV7-9	TRBJ2-1	.	12	.	CASPAADSEQFF	TGTGCCAGCCCGGCAGCCGATTCGGAGCAGTTCTTC
TRBV20-1	TRBJ2-1	.	14	.	CSADGPTASNEQFF	TGCAGTGCTGACGGACCGACAGCGTCGAATGAGCAGTTCTTC
TRBV29-1	TRBJ2-1	TRBD2	17	.	CSVEPERLAGGYNEQFF	TGCAGCGTTGAACCAGAAAGACTAGCGGGGGGATACAATGAGCAGTTCTTC
TRBV20-1	TRBJ2-5	TRBD2	16	.	CSAHRTSGGARETQYF	TGCAGTGCTCATCGGACTAGCGGGGGGGCCCGAGAGACCCAGTACTTC
TRBV15	TRBJ1-2	.	13	.	CATSPTALRGYTF	TGTGCCACCAGTCCGACGGCCTTGAGAGGCTACACCTTC
TRBV28	TRBJ2-1	.	13	.	CASRPGLSNEQFF	TGTGCCAGCAGGCCTGGGCTTTCCAATGAGCAGTTCTTC
TRBV12-3/TRBV12-4	TRBJ2-5	TRBD2	15	.	CASSPAGGLQETQYF	TGTGCCAGCAGTCCAGCGGGAGGATTACAAGAGACCCAGTACTTC
TRBV11-1	TRBJ2-1	.	16	.	CASSLAGPSYYNEQFF	TGTGCCAGCAGCTTAGCCGGGCCCAGCTACTACAATGAGCAGTTCTTC
TRBV25-1	TRBJ2-1	.	12	.	CASSVVDDEQFF	TGTGCCAGCAGTGTCGTAGACGATGAGCAGTTCTTC
TRBV19	TRBJ1-2	.	15	.	CASSMGVGPGYGYTF	TGTGCCAGTAGTATGGGAGTAGGGCCCGGCTATGGCTACACCTTC
TRBV2	TRBJ2-7	.	15	.	CASSEAGTPSYEQYF	TGTGCCAGCAGTGAAGCCGGGACACCTTCCTACGAGCAGTACTTC
TRBV7-2	TRBJ2-7	.	14	.	CASSLKQGFGEQYF	TGTGCCAGCAGCTTAAAACAGGGCTTCGGCGAGCAGTACTTC
TRBV29-1	TRBJ1-1	TRBD1	12	.	CSVPGQHTEAFF	TGCAGCGTTCCGGGACAGCACACTGAAGCTTTCTTT
TRBV12-3/TRBV12-4	TRBJ2-1	TRBD2	13	.	CASSHGLASEQFF	TGTGCCAGCAGTCACGGACTAGCGTCTGAGCAGTTCTTC
TRBV5-6	TRBJ2-1	TRBD1	15	.	CASSPGQGARNEQFF	TGTGCCAGCAGCCCGGGACAGGGGGCGAGGAATGAGCAGTTCTTC
TRBV28	TRBJ1-2	TRBD1	17	.	CASSSLGYGTANYGYTF	TGTGCCAGCAGTTCTTTGGGATATGGGACAGCTAACTATGGCTACACCTTC
TRBV19	TRBJ1-2	.	16	.	CASSILIEGWHYGYTF	TGTGCCAGTAGTATCTTGATAGAGGGGTGGCACTATGGCTACACCTTC
TRBV27	TRBJ1-1	.	11	.	CASSFRSEAFF	TGTGCCAGCAGTTTTCGCTCTGAAGCTTTCTTT
TRBV5-6	TRBJ1-2	.	13	.	CASSFYRDYGYTF	TGTGCCAGCAGCTTTTATCGCGACTATGGCTACACCTTC
TRBV7-9	TRBJ1-1	.	14	.	CASSSRTENTEAFF	TGTGCCAGCAGCTCGAGGACCGAGAACACTGAAGCTTTCTTT
TRBV28	TRBJ1-3	.	18	.	CASSLCREGQCSGNTIYF	TGTGCCAGCAGTTTATGTAGGGAGGGGCAATGCTCTGGAAACACCATATATTTT
TRBV3-1	TRBJ2-2	.	13	.	CASSGTFTGELFF	TGTGCCAGCAGTGGCACGTTCACCGGGGAGCTGTTTTTT
TRBV5-4	TRBJ2-3	.	17	.	CASSLEVAWGIPDTQYF	TGTGCCAGCAGCTTGGAAGTCGCTTGGGGAATTCCAGATACGCAGTATTTT
TRBV2	TRBJ1-4	.	15	once	CASSEGRTANEKLFF	TGTGCCAGCAGTGAAGGAAGGACGGCTAATGAAAAACTGTTTTTT
TRBV9	TRBJ2-3	.	15	.	CASSVEGLSTDTQYF	TGTGCCAGCAGCGTAGAGGGGCTAAGCACAGATACGCAGTATTTT
TRBV29-1	TRBJ2-5	.	13	.	CSVPEGVWETQYF	TGCAGCGTCCCTGAGGGGGTGTGGGAGACCCAGTACTTC